This TCR beta chain was captured in a study of control samples from healthy donors and cancer patients (dated by TCRdb to about 2020). The library came from the immunoSEQ multiplex PCR assay. Entries here come from immuneACCESS through TCRdb and include only in-frame sequences with V and J called. Some clones fail to appear in such tables; in the studies checked, an unresolved V gene covers under half of the shortfall, and the cause of the remainder is unknown. Here the sample has 120,000 or so clones; 80% to 90% occur a single time. The ten largest clones represent 2.9% of the sample. Points on this clone: No cognate antigen has been identified for it. No much larger clonotype is one base removed from it; base qualities were not supplied.

The sequencing input was blood. The receptor's source is a man between 60 and 75 years old in good health.

The CDR3 protein is CASSTGSTYEQYF. The DNA sequence is as follows: TGTGCCAGTAGTACCGGGAGTACCTACGAGCAGTACTTC. This chain is built from TRBV19 and TRBJ2-7; tentative D gene TRBD2, with 6 bases matching. V gives up 4 bases and J gives up 2 bases, and the segment between their germline ends measures 9 bases. CDR1 and CDR2 are read off the germline V gene (reference sequence) as LNHDA and SQIVND. Reading from cysteine to phenylalanine, the CDR3 counts 13 amino acids. CDR3 DNA only is kept here, 39 bases in frame from base 1.